The 24 T cell receptor beta chains presented below share a single source sample, sequenced in a study of blood T cells in healthy people across ages (dated by TCRdb to 2013 to 2016). Library preparation used 5' RACE. The run used an Illumina HiSeq 2500. A second roughly 6 to 11 cycle PCR used a sample-barcoded 5' primer and a J-beta primer mix. The public reads were reprocessed in TCRdb via fastp at Q25 and MiXCR, keeping in-frame beta chains. A single entry per CDR3 protein holds the most common genes and DNA from its merged rows. This sample lists approximately 830,000 distinct CDR3 sequences; approximately 67% were detected once. The top ten clones comprise roughly 25% of the sample. Sequencing was carried out using blood. The receptors come from a young man in good health.

This sequence joins TRBV9 and TRBJ2-5; perhaps TRBD2 as D (6 bases). The ends were cut back, 6 bases at V and 11 bases at J, with 23 bases in the middle. In germline, CDR1 is SGDLS, CDR2 YYNGEE. CDR3 size: 14 residues. CDR3 sequence: CASNPGGDTYGQYF. Written as DNA, the CDR3 is TGTGCCAGCAACCCCGGCGGGGATACCTACGGGCAGTACTTC.

This clonotype was seen only once. This chain joins TRBV9 and TRBJ2-5; 7 bases are shared with TRBD1. The CDR3 runs 17 residues. V was pared by 0 bases and J by 5 bases, with 13 bases of the junction left unmatched. The germline V gene has CDR1 SGDLS and CDR2 YYNGEE. CDR3 loop: CASSVATGDLEGETQYF. The CDR3 region has the DNA TGTGCCAGCAGCGTAGCTACAGGGGACCTCGAGGGGGAGACCCAGTACTTC.

This clonotype was detected a few times. V is TRBV2 and J is TRBJ2-4, with TRBD1 matching 9 bases. V lost 4 bases and J lost 5; bases outside the gene matches: 0. The CDR3 contains 13 residues. Germline V gene data show CDR1 as SNHLY and CDR2 as FYNNEI. Here the CDR3 reads CASSGTGENIQYF. CDR3 sequence (DNA): TGTGCCAGCAGTGGGACAGGGGAAAACATTCAGTACTTC.

In its sample, this clonotype was seen a few times. J is TRBJ2-7 and V is TRBV6-1; D uncertain. The CDR3 contains 13 residues. Trimming shortened V by 2 bases and J by 1 base, and 6 bases separated the two germline ends. CDR1 and CDR2 (germline): MNHNS, SASEGT. The CDR3 sequence is CASSELQSYEQYF. The CDR3 bases are TGTGCCAGCAGTGAACTGCAATCCTACGAGCAGTACTTC.

The genes are TRBV7-2 and TRBJ1-2; D might be TRBD1 (5 bases). V lost 7 bases, J lost 4 bases, and 16 bases lay in between. Germline CDR1 reads SGHTA; CDR2 reads FQGNSA. The CDR3 is 14 amino acids. The CDR3 DNA reads TGTGCCAGCACGGAGGGGCGCAACTCCTATGGCTACACCTTC. It encodes CASTEGRNSYGYTF.

The rearrangement uses TRBV7-2 and TRBJ1-6, with no clear D. There are 15 residues in the CDR3. The germline V gene has CDR1 SGHTA and CDR2 FQGNSA. Trimming took off 5 bases at V and 3 bases at J, with 11 bases between the two ends. Written as DNA, the CDR3 is TGTGCCAGCAGCCCGGCGCCCGACTATAATTCACCCCTCCACTTT. Translated, it gives CASSPAPDYNSPLHF.

The chain uses TRBV4-3 and TRBJ1-2, with 9 bases fitting TRBD1. The CDR3 contains 17 residues. In germline, CDR1 is LGHNA, CDR2 YSLEER. V shed 0 bases and J 2 bases; nucleotides not matched to a gene: 7. This CDR3 is CASSQDLGTGYNYGYTF. CDR3 sequence (DNA): TGCGCCAGCAGCCAAGATCTTGGGACAGGGTACAACTATGGCTACACCTTC.

The gene calls are TRBV6-5 and TRBJ2-7; 10 nucleotides line up with TRBD2. The CDR3 length is 17 residues. The V gene's germline CDR1 is MNHEY and CDR2 SVGAGI. Trimming at V came to 2 bases and at J to 3 bases, leaving 10 bases not matched to a gene. The chain's CDR3 is CASSYDPTSGEDYEQYF. The DNA for the CDR3 is TGTGCCAGCAGTTACGACCCAACTAGCGGGGAAGACTACGAGCAGTACTTC.

This clonotype was counted a few times. The genes are TRBV28 and TRBJ2-5, with 8 bases identical to TRBD1. CDR1 and CDR2 from the germline V gene are MDHEN and SYDVKM. V lost 4 bases and J lost 4; bases outside the gene matches: 11. This CDR3 has 16 amino acids. The chain's CDR3 is CASSSFNRGIGETQYF. The CDR3 DNA reads as TGTGCCAGCAGTTCATTCAACAGGGGGATTGGAGAGACCCAGTACTTC.

The chain has TRBV28 and TRBJ2-7; 7 nucleotides agree with TRBD1. The CDR3 runs to 12 residues. Trimming removed 5 bases from V and 6 bases from J; junction bases left unmatched: 4. Germline-derived CDR1 and CDR2 are MDHEN and SYDVKM. The chain's CDR3 is CASSNTGAEQYF. The CDR3 DNA sequence: TGTGCCAGCAGTAATACAGGGGCCGAGCAGTACTTC.

This clonotype was seen a single time. One end of the junction is discordant with germline, which a read error may explain. The V gene is TRBV7-2, the J gene TRBJ2-3; the match to TRBD1 covers 10 bases. Germline loops: CDR1 SGHTA, CDR2 FQGNSA. This CDR3 region has 17 residues. The CDR3 region is CASSSGLGTGVAETQYF. The CDR3 coding sequence is TGTGCCAGCAGCTCGGGCCTTGGGACAGGGGTGGCAGAGACGCAGTATTTT.

V and J are TRBV5-1 and TRBJ2-1; D gene uncertain. This CDR3 comprises 12 residues. V was trimmed by 1 base and J by 8 bases, leaving 7 bases between them. The germline CDR1 and CDR2 sequences are SGHRS and YFSETQ. In DNA, the CDR3 is TGCGCCAGCAGCTTGTACGTCCATGAGCAGTTCTTC. This translates into CASSLYVHEQFF.

J is TRBJ2-1 and V is TRBV7-2; 9 nucleotides line up with TRBD1. Germline assignment: CDR1 SGHTA and CDR2 FQGNSA. This CDR3 is 18 amino acids long. V dropped 2 bases and J dropped 0; count of bases not matched to a gene: 8. In DNA, the CDR3 is TGTGCCAGCAGCTTAACGGGGACAGGGTTTGGCTCCTACAATGAGCAGTTCTTC. Translation gives CASSLTGTGFGSYNEQFF.

The chain uses TRBV5-1 and TRBJ2-7, with D possibly matching TRBD1 (5 bases). V gave up 3 bases and J gave up 1 base, with 11 bases separating them. The CDR3 covers 14 residues. Per the germline V gene, CDR1 is SGHRS and CDR2 is YFSETQ. This chain's CDR3 is CASSSRVASYEQYF. Here the CDR3 DNA reads TGCGCCAGCAGCTCCAGGGTGGCGTCCTACGAGCAGTACTTC.

The V gene is TRBV15, the J gene TRBJ1-2; 7 positions agree with TRBD1. The ends lost 0 bases at V and 5 bases at J; junction bases unmatched: 6. From germline, CDR1 is LNHNV and CDR2 YYDKDF (reference sequence). The CDR3 runs to 15 residues. As DNA, the CDR3 is TGTGCCACCAGCAGAGATTTGGCGGGACAGTATGGCTACACCTTC. This encodes CATSRDLAGQYGYTF.

V and J are TRBV18 and TRBJ2-6; unclear D gene. Germline CDR1 reads KGHSH; CDR2 reads LQKENI. CDR3 length equals 16 residues. V shed 3 bases and J shed 1 base, with 10 bases lying between them. The CDR3 DNA reads as TGTGCCAGCTCACCGGTACAGTCTTCTGGGGCCAACGTCCTGACTTTC. It codes for CASSPVQSSGANVLTF. The entire variable domain, with the rest obtained from reference TRBV18 and TRBJ2-6, is as follows: NAGVMQNPRHLVRRRGQEARLRCSPMKGHSHVYWYRQLPEEGLKFMVYLQKENIIDESGMPKERFSAEFPKEGPSILRIQQVVRGDSAAYFCASSPVQSSGANVLTFGAGSRLTVL.

This clonotype was observed a single time. The chain uses TRBV25-1 and TRBJ1-4; D unresolved. V was cut by 6 bases and J by 4 bases, with 18 bases left in between. CDR3 length: 16 residues. In germline, CDR1 is MGHDK, CDR2 SYGVNS. The CDR3 region has the DNA TGTGCCAGCAGCGAAGGGAAATGGCAGTTTAATGAAAAACTGTTTTTT. It is translated as CASSEGKWQFNEKLFF.

The chain has TRBV2 and TRBJ2-2, with D perhaps TRBD1 (6 bases). V shed 8 bases and J shed 3 bases, with 13 bases lying between them. The CDR3 is 14 amino acids. Germline CDR1 is SNHLY and CDR2 is FYNNEI. As DNA, the CDR3 is TGTGCCAGCTCCGAGGGGGTTGACACCGGGGAGCTGTTTTTT. Residues: CASSEGVDTGELFF.

This rearrangement joins TRBV18 to TRBJ2-3, with TRBD2 matching over 13 bases. V lost 5 bases and J lost 4; bases outside the gene matches: 6. Germline V gene sequence: CDR1 KGHSH, CDR2 LQKENI. The CDR3 is made up of 16 amino acids. DNA of the CDR3: TGTGCCAGCTCATCGACTAGCGGGGGGCCCTCAGATACGCAGTATTTT. This gives the protein CASSSTSGGPSDTQYF.

The chain couples TRBV29-1 to TRBJ2-7; D is undetermined. Germline V CDR1 and CDR2: SQVTM, ANQGSEA. The V end lost 2 bases, the J end lost 0 bases, and 17 bases lay between the germline ends. This CDR3 contains 16 residues. Here the CDR3 DNA reads TGCAGCGTTGAATTCCCGGGCGGACCGACCTCCTACGAGCAGTACTTC. As protein: CSVEFPGGPTSYEQYF.

The chain is built from TRBV25-1 and TRBJ2-5; a possible D gene is TRBD1 (6 bases). The CDR3 has 15 residues. The V end lost 7 bases, the J end lost 1 base, and 16 bases lay between the germline ends. The germline gives CDR1 MGHDK, CDR2 SYGVNS. CDR3 protein: CASKHHRAGQETQYF. The CDR3 DNA sequence: TGTGCCAGCAAACACCACAGGGCTGGCCAAGAGACCCAGTACTTC.

The V gene is TRBV6-2 or TRBV6-3, the J gene TRBJ2-1; the D gene is possibly TRBD2 (6 bases). CDR1 and CDR2 from the germline V gene are MNHEY and SVGEGT. This CDR3 region has 16 residues. Trimming removed 2 bases at V and 7 bases at J, with 18 bases between. CDR3 amino acids: CASSYHIGGLENEQFF. CDR3 bases: TGTGCCAGCAGTTACCACATTGGGGGACTCGAGAATGAGCAGTTCTTC.

The rearrangement links TRBV9 to TRBJ1-6, with 9 bases matching TRBD1. Losses at the gene ends were 4 bases for V and 6 bases for J; bases not matched to a gene: 8. Germline CDR1 SGDLS, CDR2 YYNGEE. The CDR3 sequence is 16 residues long. The CDR3 loop reads CASSPRTGDGNSPLHF. The CDR3 DNA reads TGTGCCAGCAGCCCTAGGACAGGGGACGGTAATTCACCCCTCCACTTT.

Comments on this clonotype: One end of the junction does not line up with germline, which may come from a read error. The chain has TRBV9 and TRBJ2-1; unclear D gene. The CDR3 consists of 13 residues. Germline-derived CDR1 and CDR2 are SGDLS and YYNGEE. The CDR3, as DNA: TGTGCCTGCAGCGTAGAGTTCCTGAGCGAGCAGTTCTTC. It yields the protein CACSVEFLSEQFF.